This T cell receptor beta chain was sequenced for a study of blood T cell repertoires in COVID-19. Study-wide context: Italy, Spain and the United States were the sources of the convalescent and acute COVID-19 samples. PBMCs, B-cell-depleted T cells, or T cells were the source of the cDNA or gDNA that made up the material.

This clone was recorded once. The authors' processing: Reference gene primer amplification yielded estimated nucleated cell counts. Clones were sequenced by immunoSEQ multiplex PCR, and TCRdb holds only the in-frame ones, with some missing. Clone size and V and J calls were adopted from that table, with D and trimming inferred from the DNA. The sample has about 120,000 clones; 80% to 90% are singletons. The CDR3 runs to 15 residues. V gave up 2 bases and J gave up 3 bases, with 13 bases separating them. CDR1 is LNHDA, CDR2 SQIVND, per germline (reference sequence). This TCR was recovered from a man between 65 and 80 years old with active or convalescent COVID-19. V and J are TRBV19 and TRBJ1-2; D call uncertain. Sequenced input: peripheral blood. DNA for the CDR3: TGTGCCAGTAGTATATTAACCGGGGTTGACTATGGCTACACCTTC. This sequence encodes CASSILTGVDYGYTF.